This paragraph covers one T cell receptor beta chain sequence. This clone has only a few counts. This clone's antigen is unknown. No clone much larger than this one lies a single base away; base qualities are absent. Libraries were prepared through the immunoSEQ multiplex PCR assay. T cell repertoires were profiled with deep sequencing of rearranged TCR beta loci together with multiparametric flow cytometry. What TCRdb holds here is the immuneACCESS table cut down to in-frame rearrangements. Part of the clones is not present; checked against another copy, under half of the missing clones reflect an unresolved V gene, and the others are unexplained. The sample yields 160,000 or so clones; roughly nine tenths were counted once. Of the sample, about 4.4% falls within the top ten clones. This sample was included in a study of lymphopenia after photon versus proton radiotherapy (dated 2019 in TCRdb). A note on the overall study: In patients with gastrointestinal tumors who developed high-grade lymphopenia, the study compared the immunological effects of photon radiation therapy with those of proton radiation therapy. The goal of the study was to describe how the two radiation modalities differ in their effects on the immune system. The cohort comprised about 20 patients with gastrointestinal tumors who received either photon or proton therapy and then developed lymphopenia. Broad study findings and their caveats: The survival association was assessed only in patients who died, and better survival with proton therapy was presented by the authors as a possibility rather than a demonstrated result. Relative stability during treatment was observed in proton-treated patients, whereas loss of naive T cells and TCR diversity and gain of effector/memory populations were observed in photon-treated patients. Across the cohort, among patients who died, a greater drop in TCR diversity after the nadir was inversely correlated with overall survival time. After the lymphocyte count nadir, repertoires from photon-treated patients showed oligoclonal expansion, particularly of CD8+ Temra cells, and this expansion drove the decline in diversity.

Between the V and J ends, shortened by 1 base and 8 bases respectively, the junction contains 11 bases. Per the germline V gene, LGHNA is the CDR1 and YNFKEQ is the CDR2. The CDR3 has 13 amino acids, counting the end cysteine and phenylalanine. This entry keeps only the CDR3 DNA: 39 bases, framed from base 1. The V and J segments used are TRBV4-2 and TRBJ1-2; a tentative D call is TRBD1 (5 bases match). The sample was peripheral blood, taken from a patient treated with photon-based radiotherapy. This receptor was identified in a man aged 45-65 years with gastric cancer. The CDR3 region reads CASSQGPDSGYTF. The nucleotide sequence reads TGTGCCAGCAGCCAAGGACCAGACAGCGGCTACACCTTC.